Given below is one TCR beta chain in context. Assay used: immunoSEQ multiplex PCR; TCRdb lists only in-frame clones, some missing. The sample contains approximately 300,000 clones, roughly nine tenths of which appear only once. CDR3 size: 15 residues. Germline V CDR1 and CDR2: KGHSH, LQKENI. V shed 4 bases and J 4 bases; nucleotides not matched to a gene: 8. This entry is derived from a study of blood T cell repertoires in COVID-19. In terms of age and location, participants ranged from roughly 18 to 95 years and lived in fewer than 30 US areas. Researchers sorted participants into cohorts using their self-reported clinical history.

The receptor was derived from a young woman who had recovered from COVID-19. This chain uses TRBV18 with TRBJ2-5; 8 bases map to TRBD1. The specimen was PBMCs or T cells enriched from blood (not recorded which). The CDR3 loop reads CASSLRGPAGETQYF. The CDR3 DNA sequence: TGTGCCAGCTCACTCAGGGGGCCGGCAGGAGAGACCCAGTACTTC.